This T cell receptor (beta chain) came from a study of cytomegalovirus exposure and HLA in healthy donors. The CDR3 runs 14 residues. CDR1 is SGDLS and CDR2 is YYNGEE in the germline V gene. Trimming took off 0 bases at V and 0 bases at J, with 5 bases between the two ends. Study-level points and caveats: Several V segments, TRBV6-2 and TRBV6-3 among them, could not be told apart and were dropped.

With 60 Vbeta and 13 Jbeta primers, the PCR was carried out. Sequencing was performed with immunoSEQ multiplex PCR; in TCRdb, only in-frame clones are kept and a portion is missing. The sample lists 170,000 or so clones; roughly four fifths were seen once. To note about this clone: Its antigen is as yet unknown.

This clonotype originated in a man over 45 in good health and CMV-seronegative. The sequencing sample was made of PBMCs. The gene calls are TRBV9 and TRBJ2-3; D call uncertain. The CDR3 sequence is CASSVGRSTDTQYF. Here the CDR3 DNA reads TGTGCCAGCAGCGTAGGCAGGAGCACAGATACGCAGTATTTT.